A single sample gave rise to the 11 T cell receptor beta chains below, sequenced in a study of shared clonotypes between healthy human individuals. Sequencing was performed with immunoSEQ multiplex PCR; in TCRdb, only in-frame clones are kept and a portion is missing. This sample has about 1.5 million clones; over 95% occur once, and the top ten carry approximately 1.1%. The specimen was naive CD4+ T cells sorted from blood. Subset given: CD45RA+ positively selected. Source of these receptors: a man aged 25 to 40 in good health.

The rearrangement joins TRBV7-8 to TRBJ2-3; D not certain. Trimming stripped 2 bases from V and 2 bases from J, with 5 bases between. This CDR3 spans 13 amino acids. From germline, CDR1 is SGHVS and CDR2 FQNEAQ. The CDR3 is CASSLRLTDTQYF. The CDR3 DNA is TGTGCCAGCAGCTTACGGCTCACAGATACGCAGTATTTT.

The V call is TRBV18, the J call TRBJ1-1; D possibly corresponds to TRBD1 (5 bases). Trimming left V 7 bases short and J 7 bases short, with 25 bases between. Per the germline V gene, CDR1 is KGHSH and CDR2 is LQKENI. The CDR3 has 16 residues. This chain's CDR3 is CASYSRRGHQYSEAFF. In nucleotides, the CDR3 is TGTGCCAGCTATTCCAGAAGGGGCCACCAATATAGTGAAGCTTTCTTT.

The gene calls are TRBV5-1 and TRBJ1-1; TRBD1 matches 9 bases. CDR3 length: 15 amino acids. The germline V gene has CDR1 SGHRS and CDR2 YFSETQ. V trimming: 4 bases; J trimming: 5 bases; junction bases outside the gene matches: 9. CDR3: CASSLTGQGRTEAFF. In DNA form, the CDR3 reads TGCGCCAGCAGCCTAACGGGACAGGGAAGAACTGAAGCTTTCTTT.

The chain carries TRBV6-5 and TRBJ2-6; unclear D gene. CDR1 and CDR2 from the germline V gene are MNHEY and SVGAGI. V was shortened by 6 bases and J by 2 bases, with 11 bases between the two germline ends. This CDR3 region has 15 residues. CDR3: CASRPSFTGANVLTF. The CDR3 region has the DNA TGTGCCAGCAGACCCAGCTTCACTGGGGCCAACGTCCTGACTTTC.

This chain links TRBV6-5 with TRBJ2-7, with unresolved D. There are 16 residues in the CDR3. The V gene lost 0 bases and the J gene lost 0 bases, with 12 bases spanning the gap. CDR1 is MNHEY and CDR2 is SVGAGI in the germline V gene. CDR3 DNA sequence: TGTGCCAGCAGTTACTCCCCTACAGAATCCTCCTACGAGCAGTACTTC. Protein sequence: CASSYSPTESSYEQYF.

V gene TRBV7-9 combines with J gene TRBJ2-2, with 11 bases matching TRBD1. The junction had 17 bases not matched to a gene; V was cut back by 7 bases and J by 7 bases. This CDR3 is 18 amino acids long. CDR1 and CDR2 (germline): SEHNR, FQNEAQ (reference sequence). The CDR3 here is CASTTRGPGQGVNGELFF. The CDR3 nucleotides are TGTGCCAGCACCACCAGGGGCCCGGGACAGGGGGTTAACGGGGAGCTGTTTTTT.

The chain carries TRBV7-3 and TRBJ1-5, with a possible D match to TRBD1 (5 bases). Trimming removed 5 bases from V and 7 bases from J, with 12 bases in between. Germline assignment: CDR1 SGHTA and CDR2 FQGTGA. The length of the CDR3 is 13 residues. The CDR3 sequence: CASSQGTAQPQHF. As DNA, the CDR3 is TGTGCCAGCAGCCAAGGGACGGCCCAGCCCCAGCATTTT.

This clone was seen just once. The chain couples TRBV19 to TRBJ2-7; 11 bases are a match to TRBD2. Looked up from germline, CDR1 is LNHDA and CDR2 is SQIVND (reference sequence). Losses at the gene ends were 5 bases for V and 4 bases for J; bases not matched to a gene: 4. The CDR3 is 14 amino acids. CDR3 sequence reads: CASSLTSGTYEQYF. CDR3 bases: TGTGCCAGTAGTTTGACTAGCGGGACTTACGAGCAGTACTTC.

This chain links TRBV9 with TRBJ2-3, with D perhaps matching TRBD2 (7 bases). The CDR3 spans 17 residues. The V gene lost 0 bases and the J gene lost 1 base, with 15 bases spanning the gap. Germline V gene lookup returns CDR1 SGDLS and CDR2 YYNGEE. CDR3 sequence reads: CASSVAWGGPGTDTQYF. CDR3 sequence (DNA): TGTGCCAGCAGCGTAGCCTGGGGGGGCCCCGGCACAGATACGCAGTATTTT.

This chain connects TRBV7-9 to TRBJ2-7, with D possibly TRBD1 on 5 matching bases. The CDR3 is 13 residues long. V was pared by 5 bases and J by 3 bases, with 11 bases between. Germline V gene data show CDR1 as SEHNR and CDR2 as FQNEAQ (reference sequence). CDR3 DNA sequence: TGTGCCAGCAGCCAATTAAGGGGCTACGAGCAGTACTTC. This gives the protein CASSQLRGYEQYF.

The chain uses TRBV7-8 and TRBJ1-5; 7 bases fit TRBD1. V trimming: 5 bases; J trimming: 7 bases; junction bases outside the gene matches: 8. The CDR3 contains 14 residues. The germline CDR1 and CDR2 sequences are SGHVS and FQNEAQ. CDR3 bases: TGTGCCAGCAGCGTAGACAGGGTATTACAGCCCCAGCATTTT. Protein: CASSVDRVLQPQHF. Filled out from reference TRBV7-8 and TRBJ1-5, the complete variable domain reads GAGVSQSPRYKVAKRGQDVALRCDPISGHVSLFWYQQALGQGPEFLTYFQNEAQLDKSGLPSDRFFAERPEGSVSTLKIQRTQQEDSAVYLCASSVDRVLQPQHFGDGTRLSIL.